This T cell receptor beta chain was identified in a study of Ad26.COV2.S vaccination and SARS-CoV-2 variants. The method was immunoSEQ multiplex PCR; TCRdb's version includes in-frame clones alone and lacks a portion of them. Altogether 100,000 or so clones are present, around 80% being singletons, with the ten largest covering around a sixth. Study-level points and caveats: Individuals receiving vaccine had higher spike-specific TCR breadth than placebo recipients did. Similar non-spike TCR breadth was seen in vaccine and placebo recipients. Measurements of TCR breadth and depth may have given underestimates of the total T cell responses.

Germline assignment: CDR1 SQVTM and CDR2 ANQGSEA. The germline V and J ends were trimmed by 6 bases and 2 bases, with 17 bases remaining between them. CDR3 size: 16 residues. With respect to this clone: Its antigen is undetermined.

This material consisted of peripheral blood, taken after recovery from COVID-19. This clonotype was obtained from a human donor who had recovered from COVID-19. This sequence joins TRBV29-1 and TRBJ2-6; D perhaps matches TRBD1 (6 bases). As DNA, the CDR3 is TGCAGCGTGCCCCGGGACAATAGGACTGGGGCCAACGTCCTGACTTTC. Its translation: CSVPRDNRTGANVLTF. The complete variable domain, with remaining parts taken from reference TRBV29-1 and TRBJ2-6, reads SAVISQKPSRDICQRGTSLTIQCQVDSQVTMMFWYRQQPGQSLTLIATANQGSEATYESGFVIDKFPISRPNLTFSTLTVSNMSPEDSSIYLCSVPRDNRTGANVLTFGAGSRLTVL.